Listed below are T cell receptor beta chains from one sample, sequenced in a study of T cell responses to AZD1222 COVID-19 vaccine. Here immunoSEQ multiplex PCR was the method, and the copy in TCRdb shows in-frame clones only, minus some. This table holds 96,000 or so clones, roughly 90% found once. The specimen was peripheral blood, collected on day 0 of AZD1222 vaccination. The receptors originated from an adult in good health. Both conserved end residues are part of each CDR3. A D gene is named only where the DNA matches it firmly. Clone size is stated in some rows and not others, as once, few, many or a class when expanded.

cdr3_length	d_call	v_call	clone_size	j_call	cdr3_aa	cdr3_nt
17	TRBD1	TRBV28	.	TRBJ2-4	CASSPVTGDPRGNIQYF	TGTGCCAGCAGTCCAGTGACAGGGGACCCGAGGGGAAACATTCAGTACTTC
14	.	TRBV5-8	.	TRBJ1-5	CASTWGGAGQPQHF	TGTGCCAGCACCTGGGGGGGGGCGGGTCAGCCCCAGCATTTT
15	TRBD1	TRBV2	.	TRBJ2-5	CASRTGQAGWETQYF	TGTGCCAGCAGAACGGGACAGGCCGGGTGGGAGACCCAGTACTTC
18	.	TRBV3-1/TRBV3-2	.	TRBJ1-6	CASSQVILGSSYNSPLHF	TGTGCCAGCAGCCAAGTAATTCTGGGGAGCTCCTATAATTCACCCCTCCACTTT
16	.	TRBV3-1/TRBV3-2	.	TRBJ1-3	CASSLQPTVSGNTIYF	TGTGCCAGCAGCCTTCAGCCTACAGTCTCTGGAAACACCATATATTTT
12	.	TRBV21-1	.	TRBJ2-3	CASPLGTDTQYF	TGTGCCAGCCCCTTGGGTACAGATACGCAGTATTTT
10	.	TRBV28	.	TRBJ2-7	CATFDYEQYF	TGTGCCACCTTCGACTACGAGCAGTACTTC
14	.	TRBV24-1	.	TRBJ1-5	CATSEGPSNQPQHF	TGTGCCACCAGTGAAGGACCTTCTAATCAGCCCCAGCATTTT
14	.	TRBV9	.	TRBJ2-2	CASRGAPGAGELFF	TGTGCCAGCAGGGGGGCCCCCGGCGCCGGGGAGCTGTTTTTT
15	.	TRBV2	.	TRBJ2-7	CASISDPQISYEQYF	TGTGCCAGCATTAGTGACCCACAGATTTCCTACGAGCAGTACTTC
14	TRBD1	TRBV11-2	.	TRBJ2-7	CASTPTGASYEQYF	TGTGCCAGCACCCCGACAGGGGCTTCCTACGAGCAGTACTTC
13	.	TRBV7-3	.	TRBJ2-2	CASSLDGGGELFF	TGTGCCAGCAGCTTAGATGGAGGCGGGGAGCTGTTTTTT
16	TRBD1	TRBV7-2	.	TRBJ2-2	CASSWTGGFNAGELFF	TGTGCCAGCAGCTGGACAGGGGGCTTTAACGCCGGGGAGCTGTTTTTT
18	TRBD2	TRBV19	.	TRBJ2-5	CASTPGASGSLIGETQYF	TGTGCCAGTACTCCAGGGGCTAGCGGGAGCTTGATCGGGGAGACCCAGTACTTC
12	.	TRBV28	.	TRBJ1-1	CASSSNDRGAFF	TGTGCCAGCAGTTCTAACGACCGCGGGGCTTTCTTT
16	TRBD2	TRBV7-3	.	TRBJ2-2	CASSRLAGVRTGELFF	TGTGCCAGCAGCAGACTAGCGGGAGTTCGGACCGGGGAGCTGTTTTTT
15	.	TRBV7-7	.	TRBJ2-2	CASSLIEGATGELFF	TGTGCTAGCAGCTTAATTGAGGGAGCCACCGGGGAGCTGTTTTTT
14	.	TRBV27	.	TRBJ2-1	CASSLASPYNEQFF	TGTGCCAGCAGTTTAGCTAGTCCCTACAATGAGCAGTTCTTC
16	TRBD1	TRBV30	.	TRBJ1-2	CAWRRGRQGQEGGYTF	TGTGCCTGGAGACGCGGAAGACAGGGGCAGGAAGGTGGCTACACCTTC
13	.	TRBV5-4	.	TRBJ2-6	CASVGSGANVLTF	TGTGCCAGCGTGGGATCTGGGGCCAACGTCCTGACTTTC
14	.	TRBV18	.	TRBJ1-2	CASSLDSSNYGYTF	TGTGCCAGCTCATTGGACAGCTCTAACTATGGCTACACCTTC
15	.	TRBV5-5	.	TRBJ2-2	CASSLEVREFGELFF	TGTGCCAGCAGCTTGGAAGTCAGGGAATTCGGGGAGCTGTTTTTT
10	.	TRBV21-1	.	TRBJ1-1	CASSKEGAFF	TGTGCCAGCAGCAAAGAAGGAGCTTTCTTT
14	TRBD1	TRBV4-3	.	TRBJ2-7	CASSQGSQGGEQYF	TGCGCCAGCAGCCAAGGTTCACAGGGGGGCGAGCAGTACTTC
14	.	TRBV19	.	TRBJ1-5	CASSASVTRGPQHF	TGTGCCAGTAGTGCGTCGGTTACCCGCGGGCCCCAGCATTTT
13	.	TRBV5-6	.	TRBJ2-5	CASSSRPFMSQYF	TGTGCCAGCAGCTCTAGGCCCTTTATGTCCCAGTACTTC
13	.	TRBV6-5	.	TRBJ2-7	CASTGQVDGEQYF	TGTGCCAGCACCGGTCAGGTGGATGGGGAGCAGTACTTC
17	TRBD1	TRBV4-1	.	TRBJ1-4	CASNQGPRGQGDEKLFF	TGCGCCAGCAACCAAGGACCCCGGGGACAGGGAGATGAAAAACTGTTTTTT
15	TRBD2	TRBV7-9	.	TRBJ2-7	CASSRSGRAGYEQYF	TGTGCCAGCAGCCGTAGCGGGAGGGCCGGCTACGAGCAGTACTTC
16	.	TRBV6-2/TRBV6-3	.	TRBJ2-5	CASSYETGVIEETQYF	TGTGCCAGCAGTTACGAGACAGGAGTCATCGAAGAGACCCAGTACTTC
12	TRBD2	TRBV7-2	.	TRBJ2-7	CASSPGTIHPNF	TGTGCCAGCAGCCCCGGGACTATCCATCCTAACTTC
17	TRBD1	TRBV5-1	.	TRBJ1-4	CASSLRDRGLVGEKLFF	TGCGCCAGCAGCTTGAGGGACAGGGGGCTGGTAGGTGAAAAACTGTTTTTT
16	TRBD2	TRBV27	.	TRBJ2-2	CASSQLAGGGIGELFF	TGTGCCAGCAGTCAACTAGCGGGAGGGGGTATCGGGGAGCTGTTTTTT
17	TRBD1	TRBV5-1	.	TRBJ2-7	CASSLPVDRGYAYEQYF	TGCGCCAGCAGCTTGCCTGTAGACAGGGGTTATGCATACGAGCAGTACTTC
15	TRBD2	TRBV28	.	TRBJ2-7	CASGQLAGDPYEQYF	TGTGCCAGCGGCCAACTAGCGGGAGATCCCTACGAGCAGTACTTC
15	TRBD1	TRBV7-2	.	TRBJ1-6	CASSRTGTANSPLHF	TGTGCCAGCAGCAGAACCGGGACAGCCAATTCACCCCTCCACTTT
13	.	TRBV7-2	few	TRBJ1-5	CASSTQFLQPQHF	TGTGCCAGCAGCACGCAGTTTTTGCAGCCCCAGCATTTT
16	.	TRBV3-1/TRBV3-2	.	TRBJ2-3	CASSQLSGTPADTQYF	TGTGCCAGCAGCCAACTGAGTGGGACCCCAGCAGATACGCAGTATTTT
13	TRBD1	TRBV19	.	TRBJ1-1	CASSIDRGYEAFF	TGTGCCAGTAGTATTGACAGGGGCTATGAAGCTTTCTTT
16	TRBD1	TRBV7-2	.	TRBJ2-1	CASSLRGQTSYNEQFF	TGTGCCAGCAGCTTGAGGGGACAGACCTCCTACAATGAGCAGTTCTTC
19	TRBD2	TRBV10-3	.	TRBJ2-2	CAINPGDGLAGTNTGELFF	TGTGCCATCAATCCCGGGGACGGACTAGCGGGAACGAACACCGGGGAGCTGTTTTTT
15	.	TRBV6-5	.	TRBJ2-1	CASSTNRWSGNEQFF	TGTGCCAGCAGTACCAACAGGTGGTCGGGCAATGAGCAGTTCTTC
14	TRBD2	TRBV28	.	TRBJ2-2	CASRPGLAAGELFF	TGTGCCAGCAGACCGGGACTAGCTGCCGGGGAGCTGTTTTTT
13	.	TRBV27	few	TRBJ2-7	CASSLRVYYEQYF	TGTGCCAGCAGTTTGAGGGTATACTACGAGCAGTACTTC
15	.	TRBV7-2	.	TRBJ1-5	CASSPTGFSNQPQHF	TGTGCCAGCAGCCCCACAGGGTTTAGCAATCAGCCCCAGCATTTT
15	TRBD2	TRBV4-2	.	TRBJ2-1	CASSPSGSSYNEQFF	TGTGCCAGCAGCCCGAGCGGGAGCTCCTACAATGAGCAGTTCTTC
16	.	TRBV19	.	TRBJ2-6	CASSMGGTSGANVLTF	TGTGCCAGTAGTATGGGCGGAACCTCTGGGGCCAACGTCCTGACTTTC
14	.	TRBV20-1	.	TRBJ2-2	CSASTGGGSGELFF	TGCAGTGCTAGTACCGGGGGCGGTTCGGGGGAGCTGTTTTTT
14	.	TRBV19	.	TRBJ2-5	CASTKGAGQETQYF	TGTGCCAGTACTAAAGGGGCAGGGCAAGAGACCCAGTACTTC
15	.	TRBV15	.	TRBJ2-3	CATSRVSGFTDTQYF	TGTGCCACCAGCAGAGTCTCGGGGTTCACAGATACGCAGTATTTT
14	.	TRBV6-5	.	TRBJ1-2	CASRNPLGFYGYTF	TGTGCCAGCAGAAACCCCTTAGGGTTCTATGGCTACACCTTC
16	.	TRBV18	.	TRBJ1-3	CASSPGQSPSGNTIYF	TGTGCCAGCTCACCTGGCCAGTCACCCTCTGGAAACACCATATATTTT
17	TRBD2	TRBV11-2	.	TRBJ2-1	CASSLGVAGGAREEQFF	TGTGCCAGCAGCTTAGGGGTGGCGGGAGGGGCTCGTGAGGAGCAGTTCTTC